These 26 T cell receptor beta chains were all obtained from the same sample, sequenced in a study of shared clonotypes between healthy human individuals. The table came from immunoSEQ multiplex PCR; TCRdb's copy has only in-frame clones and leaves some out. The sample holds about 1 million clones, about 74% seen once. The sample was memory CD4+ T cells sorted from blood. This sample's subset: CD45RA-negative fraction. These receptors were collected from a young man in good health.

The sample holds many counts of this clone. This sample includes further DNA sequences coding for the same CDR3. V usage is TRBV5-1 and J usage is TRBJ2-3; D is undetermined. The germline V gene encodes CDR1 SGHRS and CDR2 YFSETQ. V was cut by 2 bases and J by 2 bases, with 6 bases left in between. CDR3 length: 13 residues. CDR3 bases: TGCGCCAGCAGCTTCCAGTTCACAGATACGCAGTATTTT. Translation: CASSFQFTDTQYF.

As to this clone: This specimen includes other DNA sequences encoding the same CDR3. J is TRBJ1-5 and V is TRBV2; D not certain. With 6 bases removed from V and 0 bases from J, the gap between germline ends came to 12 bases. CDR3 length: 15 amino acids. Germline values: CDR1 SNHLY, CDR2 FYNNEI. DNA for the CDR3: TGTGCCAGCAGCGCTGGCCAGGTTAGCAATCAGCCCCAGCATTTT. As protein: CASSAGQVSNQPQHF.

The V gene is TRBV11-2, the J gene TRBJ2-5, with D tentatively TRBD1 or TRBD2 (6 bases each). Trimming removed 5 bases at V and 5 bases at J, with 24 bases between. The germline V gene encodes CDR1 SGHAT and CDR2 FQNNGV. This CDR3 region has 17 residues. For the CDR3, the DNA is TGTGCCAGCAGCCCTCACCTCCCAGGGGCCGGGGGCGAGACCCAGTACTTC. It translates to CASSPHLPGAGGETQYF.

Here the CDR3 reads CASSFRGDSQETQYF. CDR3 coding DNA: TGTGCCAGCAGCTTCCGGGGGGACAGTCAAGAGACCCAGTACTTC. This sequence joins TRBV7-3 and TRBJ2-5; D possibly matches TRBD1 or TRBD2 (7 bases each). The CDR3 extends over 15 amino acids. Between the trimmed V and J ends, which lost 3 bases and 2 bases, there was a span of 13 bases. Per germline, CDR1 SGHTA and CDR2 FQGTGA.

The rearrangement links TRBV2 to TRBJ2-1; 7 bases map to TRBD2. The CDR3 extends over 15 amino acids. Trimming cost V 6 bases and J 2 bases; bases outside gene matches: 7. Germline CDR1 and CDR2: SNHLY and FYNNEI. The CDR3 region has the DNA TGTGCCAGCAGGCCTTTAGCGGGCGCCTACAATGAGCAGTTCTTC. It specifies CASRPLAGAYNEQFF.

The chain carries TRBV6-1 and TRBJ1-1, with D uncertain. Trimming pared 7 bases from V and 0 bases from J, leaving 9 bases between. In germline, CDR1 is MNHNS, CDR2 SASEGT. The CDR3 sequence is 13 residues long. The CDR3 DNA reads TGTGCCAGCACGGAGGTGTTGAACACTGAAGCTTTCTTT. This codes for CASTEVLNTEAFF.

Details on this clone: Other DNA sequences from this sample encode an identical CDR3 as well. V usage is TRBV4-1 and J usage is TRBJ2-3, with TRBD2 identical over 10 bases. The V and J ends lost 3 bases and 2 bases, in that order; junction bases with no gene match: 5. Germline CDR1 is MGHRA and CDR2 is YSYEKL. This CDR3 contains 16 residues. CDR3 sequence reads: CASSQRTSGYTDTQYF. CDR3 nucleotide sequence: TGCGCCAGCAGCCAGAGGACTAGCGGATACACAGATACGCAGTATTTT.

The rearrangement uses TRBV7-8 and TRBJ2-1, with 8 nucleotides matching TRBD2. The CDR3 sequence is 16 residues long. In germline, CDR1 is SGHVS, CDR2 FQNEAQ. V lost 3 bases and J lost 7; bases outside the gene matches: 11. The CDR3 bases are TGTGCCAGCAGCTTCTGGACTAGCACCTTAGGAAATGAGCAGTTCTTC. This sequence encodes CASSFWTSTLGNEQFF.

The genes are TRBV5-1 and TRBJ1-3, with no clear D. CDR3 length equals 14 residues. Trimming took off 4 bases at V and 4 bases at J, with 12 bases between the two ends. Germline V gives CDR1 SGHRS, CDR2 YFSETQ. CDR3 region: CASSSQVAGNTIYF. The CDR3 nucleotides read TGCGCCAGCAGCAGTCAAGTAGCAGGAAACACCATATATTTT.

As regards this clone: The same CDR3 can be traced to other DNA sequences in this sample. The chain couples TRBV2 to TRBJ2-3; 13 nucleotides agree with TRBD2. The trim removed 5 bases at V and 6 bases at J, leaving 5 bases unmatched. The CDR3 consists of 15 residues. Germline V gene sequence: CDR1 SNHLY, CDR2 FYNNEI. CDR3 protein: CASSPRTSGGDTQYF. CDR3 in DNA: TGTGCCAGCAGTCCAAGGACTAGCGGGGGCGATACGCAGTATTTT.

Here the CDR3 reads CASTSPQGQGNEQFF. The CDR3 DNA reads as TGTGCCAGCACCTCACCCCAGGGACAGGGTAATGAGCAGTTCTTC. J is TRBJ2-1 and V is TRBV28, with TRBD1 identical over 9 bases. Germline CDR1 and CDR2: MDHEN and SYDVKM. CDR3 size: 15 residues. Trimming took 7 bases from V and 7 from J; bases not matched to a gene: 11.

The chain employs TRBV5-1 and TRBJ2-3, with 7 bases that match TRBD1. Germline V CDR1 and CDR2: SGHRS, YFSETQ. The CDR3 contains 15 residues. V was clipped by 4 bases and J by 0 bases; unmatched bases: 5. The CDR3 region has the DNA TGCGCCAGCAGCCCCGTGGGACAGAGCACAGATACGCAGTATTTT. It codes for CASSPVGQSTDTQYF.

The chain couples TRBV6-6 to TRBJ2-7; 9 bases map to TRBD2. This CDR3 is 16 amino acids long. Per the germline V gene, CDR1 is MNHNY and CDR2 is SVGAGI (reference sequence). V dropped 0 bases and J dropped 5; count of bases not matched to a gene: 8. The CDR3, as DNA: TGTGCCAGCAGTTACTCACATGCGGGGGGGACCAACGAGCAGTACTTC. As protein: CASSYSHAGGTNEQYF.

Note on this clone: The same CDR3 arises from other DNA sequences in this sample as well. The rearrangement links TRBV10-3 to TRBJ1-6; 7 nucleotides line up with TRBD1. The CDR3 has 14 amino acids. The V segment lost 4 bases and the J segment 5 bases; nucleotides outside the gene matches: 2. Germline V gives CDR1 ENHRY, CDR2 SYGVKD. The CDR3 loop reads CAISGQGDNSPLHF. The CDR3 region has the DNA TGTGCCATCAGTGGCCAGGGGGATAATTCACCCCTCCACTTT.

This clone has only a few counts. The V and J genes are TRBV18 and TRBJ1-1; no definite D call. CDR3 size: 13 residues. V was clipped by 6 bases and J by 1 base, with 9 bases between them. Germline CDR1 reads KGHSH; CDR2 reads LQKENI. The DNA for the CDR3 is TGTGCCAGCTCTCCAGACCCGAACACTGAAGCTTTCTTT. It codes for CASSPDPNTEAFF.

The CDR3 bases are TGTGCCAGCTCACAACTCGTTTCCGGGACAGGAAGCCAAGAGACCCAGTACTTC. Protein: CASSQLVSGTGSQETQYF. The V gene is TRBV18, the J gene TRBJ2-5; 8 bases agree with TRBD1. With 4 bases clipped from V and 1 base from J, the junction kept 14 bases outside the gene matches. The CDR3 has 18 amino acids. Germline CDR1 and CDR2: KGHSH and LQKENI. The whole variable domain, remainder taken from reference TRBV18 and TRBJ2-5, is NAGVMQNPRHLVRRRGQEARLRCSPMKGHSHVYWYRQLPEEGLKFMVYLQKENIIDESGMPKERFSAEFPKEGPSILRIQQVVRGDSAAYFCASSQLVSGTGSQETQYFGPGTRLLVL.

The J gene is TRBJ1-1, the V gene TRBV10-2; 7 bases align to TRBD1. Germline V CDR1 and CDR2: WSHSY, SAAADI. This CDR3 is 16 amino acids long. V dropped 3 bases and J dropped 0; count of bases not matched to a gene: 7. This chain's CDR3 is CASSDTDRRMNTEAFF. For the CDR3, the DNA is TGCGCCAGCAGTGATACGGACAGGAGAATGAACACTGAAGCTTTCTTT.

This clone was recorded a few times. A junction boundary mismatches the germline segment, possibly from a read error. The V call is TRBV7-7, the J call TRBJ2-5; tentative D call: TRBD2 (6 bases). This CDR3 comprises 16 residues. Per germline, CDR1 SSHAT and CDR2 FNYEAQ (reference sequence). CDR3 residues: CASSVSGRGPQETQYF. CDR3 bases: TGTGCTAGCAGCGTTAGCGGCAGAGGGCCCCAAGAGACCCAGTACTTC.

With regard to this clone: Other DNA variants within this sample encode the same CDR3. The chain links TRBV7-6 to TRBJ2-7, with TRBD1 matching 9 bases. Germline-derived CDR1 and CDR2 are SGHVS and FNYEAQ. This CDR3 has 13 residues. Trimming removed 6 bases from V and 7 bases from J; junction bases left unmatched: 7. Here the CDR3 reads CASSSGQGREQYF. The CDR3 DNA follows: TGTGCCAGCAGTTCGGGACAGGGTCGGGAGCAGTACTTC. The whole variable domain, remainder taken from reference TRBV7-6 and TRBJ2-7, is GAGVSQSPRYKVTKRGQDVALRCDPISGHVSLYWYRQALGQGPEFLTYFNYEAQQDKSGLPNDRFSAERPEGSISTLTIQRTEQRDSAMYRCASSSGQGREQYFGPGTRLTVT.

The chain joins TRBV5-1 to TRBJ2-5; 7 bases are a match to TRBD1. J lost 3 bases, V lost 3 bases, and 8 bases had no gene match. This CDR3 is 15 amino acids long. Germline assignment: CDR1 SGHRS and CDR2 YFSETQ. The CDR3 protein is CASSSTGTAKETQYF. CDR3 nucleotide sequence: TGCGCCAGCAGCTCGACCGGGACAGCGAAAGAGACCCAGTACTTC. The variable domain in full, completed from reference TRBV5-1 and TRBJ2-5, reads KAGVTQTPRYLIKTRGQQVTLSCSPISGHRSVSWYQQTPGQGLQFLFEYFSETQRNKGNFPGRFSGRQFSNSRSEMNVSTLELGDSALYLCASSSTGTAKETQYFGPGTRLLVL.

On this clone itself: Within the sample, other DNA sequences also encode this same CDR3. The rearrangement joins TRBV4-1 to TRBJ1-4, with 9 positions matching TRBD1. Germline lookup yields CDR1 MGHRA and CDR2 YSYEKL. J gave up 5 bases and V 3 bases, and 4 bases lay outside the gene matches. The CDR3 extends over 15 amino acids. CDR3 region: CASSQTGTGNEKLFF. CDR3 DNA: TGCGCCAGCAGCCAGACGGGGACAGGGAATGAAAAACTGTTTTTT.

The chain joins TRBV6-1 to TRBJ2-5, with D perhaps being TRBD1 or TRBD2 (5 bases each). The germline V gene has CDR1 MNHNS and CDR2 SASEGT. The CDR3 runs to 12 residues. V shed 2 bases and J shed 12 bases, with 13 bases lying between them. This CDR3 is CASSEPRQREYF. The CDR3 DNA follows: TGTGCCAGCAGTGAACCGAGACAGAGGGAGTACTTC.

The sample holds many counts of this clone. In DNA, the CDR3 is TGTGCCAGCAGCTTCACTACGGGGGCTAAGCAGTTCTTC. It codes for CASSFTTGAKQFF. The chain carries TRBV7-3 and TRBJ2-1; D tentatively reads TRBD1 or TRBD2 (6 bases each). CDR1 and CDR2 (germline): SGHTA, FQGTGA. The CDR3 length is 13 residues. The ends were cut back, 3 bases at V and 11 bases at J, with 14 bases in the middle.

This chain joins TRBV2 and TRBJ1-2, with unresolved D. Between the trimmed V and J ends, which lost 3 bases and 5 bases, there was a span of 10 bases. This CDR3 has 13 residues. Germline V lookup: CDR1 SNHLY, CDR2 FYNNEI. The CDR3 is CASSDRTDYGYTF. CDR3 sequence (DNA): TGTGCCAGCAGTGATAGGACGGATTATGGCTACACCTTC. Complete variable domain (other parts from reference TRBV2 and TRBJ1-2): EPEVTQTPSHQVTQMGQEVILRCVPISNHLYFYWYRQILGQKVEFLVSFYNNEISEKSEIFDDQFSVERPDGSNFTLKIRSTKLEDSAMYFCASSDRTDYGYTFGSGTRLTVV.

This clone has only one observation. V usage is TRBV28 and J usage is TRBJ1-2, with D tentatively TRBD1 (5 bases). Per germline, CDR1 MDHEN and CDR2 SYDVKM. Trimming left V 0 bases short and J 8 bases short, with 13 bases between. The length of the CDR3 is 14 residues. CDR3 region: CASSLWAGRDGYTF. CDR3 nucleotides: TGTGCCAGCAGTTTATGGGCGGGGAGGGACGGCTACACCTTC.

V gene TRBV5-1 combines with J gene TRBJ2-7, with 13 nucleotides matching TRBD2. The CDR3 totals 16 residues. CDR1 is SGHRS and CDR2 is YFSETQ in the germline V gene. V gave up 4 bases and J gave up 0 bases; unmatched junction bases: 4. The CDR3 nucleotides read TGCGCCAGCAGCGCAGGGACTAGCGGGGTCTCCTACGAGCAGTACTTC. Translating it yields CASSAGTSGVSYEQYF.